The 10 T cell receptor beta chains below were found in one sample sequenced in a study of shared T cell receptors in the human thymus. Method: immunoSEQ multiplex PCR; TCRdb's copy keeps in-frame clones and lacks some. Altogether some 700,000 clones are present, roughly 90% being singletons, with the ten largest covering roughly 0.0097%. The sample was also reused in another study, on human thymus T cells.

Sequenced: thymocytes. The origin of the receptors is a boy under two years old with a congenital heart defect.

The V call is TRBV9, the J call TRBJ1-3; 9 bases fit TRBD1. The CDR3 extends over 18 amino acids. V dropped 0 bases and J dropped 2; count of bases not matched to a gene: 9. CDR1 is SGDLS, CDR2 YYNGEE, per germline. CDR3 amino acids: CASSVGKHRQGAGNTIYF. DNA of the CDR3: TGTGCCAGCAGCGTAGGAAAACACCGACAGGGGGCTGGAAACACCATATATTTT.

This clone was recorded only once. The chain uses TRBV5-1 and TRBJ2-1; D unresolved. The CDR3 runs 12 residues. V dropped 0 bases and J dropped 10 bases, with 8 bases sitting between them. The germline CDR1 and CDR2 sequences are SGHRS and YFSETQ. CDR3 nucleotides: TGCGCCAGCAGCTTGGGGGCAGGAGAGCAGTTCTTC. Translated: CASSLGAGEQFF.

The V gene is TRBV6-5, the J gene TRBJ1-3; a weak D match, TRBD1 (6 bases). Per the germline V gene, CDR1 is MNHEY and CDR2 is SVGAGI. Trimming removed 1 base from V and 2 bases from J, with 12 bases in between. CDR3 length: 16 residues. The CDR3 loop is CASSYFGGATGNTIYF. The CDR3, as DNA: TGTGCCAGCAGTTACTTCGGGGGGGCTACTGGAAACACCATATATTTT.

J is TRBJ2-1 and V is TRBV4-1; 9 nucleotides align to TRBD2. The V segment lost 1 base and the J segment 6 bases; nucleotides outside the gene matches: 4. The germline gives CDR1 MGHRA, CDR2 YSYEKL. There are 15 residues in the CDR3. The CDR3: CASSQAAREGNEQFF. The CDR3, as DNA: TGCGCCAGCAGCCAAGCGGCGCGGGAGGGCAATGAGCAGTTCTTC.

V usage is TRBV9 and J usage is TRBJ2-3, with a weak D call TRBD1 (5 bases). Germline V gene lookup returns CDR1 SGDLS and CDR2 YYNGEE. The V and J ends lost 6 bases and 0 bases respectively, with 11 bases between them. The CDR3 loop spans 14 amino acids. The CDR3 DNA follows: TGTGCCAGCACATCCGGACACAGCACAGATACGCAGTATTTT. As protein: CASTSGHSTDTQYF.

The J gene is TRBJ1-4, the V gene TRBV11-2; D is unresolved. The CDR3 loop spans 11 amino acids. The V gene's germline CDR1 is SGHAT and CDR2 FQNNGV. V lost 5 bases to trimming and J lost 7 bases, with 5 bases between them. In DNA, the CDR3 is TGTGCCAGCAGCGCCAGTGAAAAACTGTTTTTT. It encodes CASSASEKLFF.

This chain joins TRBV14 and TRBJ2-7; TRBD2 agrees at 11 bases. CDR1 and CDR2 from the germline V gene are SGHDN and FVKESK. V lost 1 base and J lost 6; bases outside the gene matches: 11. The CDR3 sequence is 17 residues long. CDR3 amino acids: CASSQAGLAGFGSEQYF. In DNA form, the CDR3 reads TGTGCCAGCAGCCAAGCTGGACTAGCGGGTTTTGGCTCCGAGCAGTACTTC.

The chain uses TRBV7-7 and TRBJ2-5, with D possibly being TRBD1 (5 bases). Trimming stripped 6 bases from V and 1 base from J, with 15 bases between. CDR3 length: 15 amino acids. CDR1 is SSHAT and CDR2 is FNYEAQ in the germline V gene (reference sequence). The CDR3: CASRPLTVSQETQYF. CDR3 DNA sequence: TGTGCCAGCAGACCTTTGACAGTATCCCAAGAGACCCAGTACTTC.

This clone was counted once. The chain has TRBV9 and TRBJ2-7; 10 bases fit TRBD2. The CDR3 has 15 amino acids. The ends lost 4 bases at V and 3 bases at J; junction bases unmatched: 7. The germline gives CDR1 SGDLS, CDR2 YYNGEE. The DNA of the CDR3 is TGTGCCAGCAGCACCACCGGGACTAGCGACTACGAGCAGTACTTC. Translation: CASSTTGTSDYEQYF.

The chain couples TRBV27 to TRBJ2-3, with TRBD2 matching 14 bases. CDR3 size: 19 residues. With V trimmed by 5 bases and J by 2 bases, 12 bases remained unmatched. Germline CDR1 is MNHEY and CDR2 is SMNVEV (reference sequence). CDR3 in DNA: TGTGCCAGCAGTCACCCGGGACTAGCGGGAGCCCCACCCACAGATACGCAGTATTTT. This gives the protein CASSHPGLAGAPPTDTQYF.